Each of the 24 T cell receptor beta chains below was sequenced from the same sample in a study of T cell responses to AZD1222 COVID-19 vaccine (dated by TCRdb to the early 2020s). In light of the paper, this sample's time point label describes: about 28 days (+/-7) after the second vaccine dose. Library preparation employed the immunoSEQ multiplex PCR assay. In its TCRdb copy, this immuneACCESS table keeps in-frame sequences only and misses some clones. Where compared with another copy, unresolved V genes explain less than half of these, and the others have no known cause. Here the sample has some 150,000 clones; about 90% occur a single time. Around 3.3% of the sample is held by the ten biggest clonotypes. This specimen consisted of peripheral blood, obtained 28 days after the second AZD1222 dose. The receptors derive from an adult who received the AZD1222 COVID-19 vaccine.

This chain joins TRBV10-3 and TRBJ1-2; a possible D gene is TRBD1 (5 bases). Germline V CDR1 and CDR2: ENHRY, SYGVKD. Trimming removed 3 bases at V and 8 bases at J, with 19 bases between. The CDR3 is made up of 15 amino acids. The CDR3 here is CAISERVDMWRGYTF. The CDR3 DNA reads as TGTGCCATCAGTGAAAGAGTGGACATGTGGAGGGGCTACACCTTC.

This chain joins TRBV18 and TRBJ1-1, with D uncertain. V was shortened by 0 bases and J by 0 bases, with 2 bases between the two germline ends. There are 13 residues in the CDR3. The V gene's germline CDR1 is KGHSH and CDR2 LQKENI. The CDR3 nucleotides are TGTGCCAGCTCACCACCGATGAACACTGAAGCTTTCTTT. Its protein product is CASSPPMNTEAFF.

This sequence joins TRBV5-1 and TRBJ2-1, with TRBD2 identical over 13 bases. Germline CDR1 is SGHRS and CDR2 is YFSETQ. The CDR3 spans 16 residues. V lost 2 bases, J lost 9 bases, and 8 bases stayed unmatched. CDR3 amino acids: CASSFRTSGREGEQFF. CDR3 coding DNA: TGCGCCAGCAGCTTCCGGACTAGCGGGAGAGAAGGTGAGCAGTTCTTC.

V is TRBV19 and J is TRBJ1-1, with D perhaps TRBD1 (6 bases). V was clipped by 3 bases and J by 4 bases, with 12 bases between them. This CDR3 contains 14 residues. From germline, CDR1 is LNHDA and CDR2 SQIVND (reference sequence). CDR3 sequence (DNA): TGTGCCAGTAGTATTTCGGGGGCGAGCACTGAAGCTTTCTTT. This gives the protein CASSISGASTEAFF.

The chain joins TRBV11-3 to TRBJ2-3, with unresolved D. In germline, CDR1 is SGHNT, CDR2 YENEEA. Trimming left V 0 bases short and J 1 base short, with 8 bases between. This CDR3 is 15 amino acids long. DNA for the CDR3: TGTGCCAGCAGCTTAGAGTCGAGCGGCACAGATACGCAGTATTTT. Translating it yields CASSLESSGTDTQYF.

The chain joins TRBV20-1 to TRBJ2-1; D possibly uses TRBD1 or TRBD2 (5 bases each). Germline V lookup: CDR1 DFQATT, CDR2 SNEGSKA (reference sequence). V dropped 3 bases and J dropped 10 bases, with 19 bases sitting between them. The CDR3 extends over 14 amino acids. The CDR3 is CSASWGSRFREQFF. The CDR3 DNA reads as TGCAGTGCTAGTTGGGGGAGCCGGTTCCGCGAGCAGTTCTTC.

This clone has just a few counts. The rearrangement joins TRBV19 to TRBJ2-1; either TRBD1 or TRBD2 may supply D (6 bases each). Germline V gene data show CDR1 as LNHDA and CDR2 as SQIVND (reference sequence). V gave up 9 bases and J gave up 8 bases, with 17 bases separating them. The CDR3 is 13 residues long. Written as DNA, the CDR3 is TGTGCCAGCCGTAGCGGTACAGGGTATGAGCAGTTCTTC. Translation gives CASRSGTGYEQFF.

Here the CDR3 reads CASSRNPRQGAFGNQPQHF. The CDR3 DNA reads TGTGCCAGCAGCCGAAACCCCAGACAGGGGGCATTTGGCAATCAGCCCCAGCATTTT. V is TRBV6-6 and J is TRBJ1-5, with 10 nucleotides matching TRBD1. V gave up 6 bases and J gave up 2 bases; unmatched junction bases: 16. The CDR3 covers 19 residues. CDR1 and CDR2 (germline): MNHNY, SVGAGI (reference sequence).

The chain recombines TRBV4-1 with TRBJ2-7, with 10 bases fitting TRBD2. The V segment lost 0 bases and the J segment 3 bases; nucleotides outside the gene matches: 5. CDR3 size: 16 residues. Germline values: CDR1 MGHRA, CDR2 YSYEKL. Here the CDR3 reads CASSQDQASGSYEQYF. CDR3 in DNA: TGCGCCAGCAGCCAAGATCAGGCTAGCGGGAGCTACGAGCAGTACTTC.

The V gene is TRBV15, the J gene TRBJ2-1, with D possibly TRBD2 on 6 matching bases. Trimming cost V 3 bases and J 0 bases, with 15 bases left between them. CDR3 length: 17 residues. Germline CDR1 reads LNHNV; CDR2 reads YYDKDF (reference sequence). The CDR3 DNA sequence: TGTGCCACCAGCAGTCCCACGCTAGCGTCCTCCTACAATGAGCAGTTCTTC. Its protein product is CATSSPTLASSYNEQFF.

The V gene is TRBV15, the J gene TRBJ1-5; TRBD1 is a possible D gene (6 bases). Germline CDR1 is LNHNV and CDR2 is YYDKDF (reference sequence). The V gene lost 3 bases and the J gene lost 7 bases, with 13 bases spanning the gap. CDR3 length: 14 residues. In nucleotides, the CDR3 is TGTGCCACCAGCAGGCAGGGGTCGAGACAGCCCCAGCATTTT. Protein sequence: CATSRQGSRQPQHF.

This clone was detected once. The chain recombines TRBV4-1 with TRBJ1-1; possibly TRBD1 for D (5 bases). The V gene's germline CDR1 is MGHRA and CDR2 YSYEKL. V gave up 1 base and J gave up 5 bases, with 14 bases separating them. The CDR3 totals 15 residues. CDR3: CASSQGAGRGTEAFF. The CDR3 DNA sequence: TGCGCCAGCAGCCAAGGGGCAGGGAGGGGTACTGAAGCTTTCTTT.

The chain uses TRBV30 and TRBJ1-2; a weak D match, TRBD1 (5 bases). Trimming cost V 2 bases and J 2 bases, with 9 bases left between them. The CDR3 runs to 13 residues. Germline CDR1 is GTSNPN and CDR2 is SVGIG (reference sequence). The CDR3 spells CAWSSDINYGYTF. CDR3 DNA: TGTGCCTGGAGTTCGGACATCAACTATGGCTACACCTTC.

The chain couples TRBV27 to TRBJ2-2; D possibly corresponds to TRBD2 (5 bases). Germline V gene lookup returns CDR1 MNHEY and CDR2 SMNVEV (reference sequence). V was trimmed by 3 bases and J by 4 bases, leaving 15 bases between them. The CDR3 consists of 16 residues. The CDR3 sequence is CASSFFAGSSTGELFF. The CDR3 DNA is TGTGCCAGCAGTTTTTTTGCTGGGAGCAGCACCGGGGAGCTGTTTTTT.

The rearrangement links TRBV7-9 to TRBJ1-2, with TRBD1 matching 7 bases. The V and J ends lost 1 base and 4 bases, in that order; junction bases with no gene match: 9. The CDR3 runs 16 residues. Germline assignment: CDR1 SEHNR and CDR2 FQNEAQ (reference sequence). The CDR3 coding sequence is TGTGCCAGCAGCTTAGATGGGTTTGGGGACAGCTATGGCTACACCTTC. Amino acid sequence: CASSLDGFGDSYGYTF.

The rearrangement links TRBV7-2 to TRBJ2-5; D gene unclear. Germline V gene lookup returns CDR1 SGHTA and CDR2 FQGNSA. V was cut by 5 bases and J by 4 bases, with 11 bases left in between. The length of the CDR3 is 13 residues. The CDR3 sequence: CASSPYTGETQYF. Written as DNA, the CDR3 is TGTGCCAGCAGCCCATACACGGGAGAGACCCAGTACTTC.

V usage is TRBV10-2 and J usage is TRBJ1-4; the D is unclear. Trimming cost V 8 bases and J 2 bases, with 12 bases left between them. Per germline, CDR1 WSHSY and CDR2 SAAADI. This CDR3 has 14 residues. CDR3 nucleotide sequence: TGCGCCAGCCAGGCCTCCGGGACTAATGAAAAACTGTTTTTT. Its protein product is CASQASGTNEKLFF.

V gene TRBV7-2 combines with J gene TRBJ1-5; D gene ambiguous. This CDR3 contains 14 residues. V lost 1 base and J 7 bases, leaving 11 bases between the germline ends. CDR1 and CDR2 from the germline V gene are SGHTA and FQGNSA. CDR3 nucleotides: TGTGCCAGCAGCTTAGACGGGATCCCCCAGCCCCAGCATTTT. It yields the protein CASSLDGIPQPQHF.

Only one count was recorded for this clone. The chain is built from TRBV7-9 and TRBJ2-1; 7 positions match TRBD2. Germline lookup yields CDR1 SEHNR and CDR2 FQNEAQ (reference sequence). V shed 3 bases, J shed 12 bases, and the junction held 17 bases outside the gene matches. The CDR3 consists of 16 residues. This CDR3 reads CASSFEGLPVNEGQFF. As DNA, the CDR3 is TGTGCCAGCAGCTTCGAGGGACTACCAGTCAATGAGGGGCAGTTCTTC.

The chain has TRBV28 and TRBJ2-2; maybe TRBD1 (6 bases). Trimming shortened V by 5 bases and J by 4 bases, and 14 bases separated the two germline ends. From germline, CDR1 is MDHEN and CDR2 SYDVKM. The CDR3 length is 15 residues. The CDR3 here is CASSLRGLSTGELFF. The DNA of the CDR3 is TGTGCCAGCAGTCTCAGGGGTTTGAGCACCGGGGAGCTGTTTTTT.

This clone has a handful of counts. V gene TRBV7-9 combines with J gene TRBJ2-1; 10 bases line up with TRBD2. The CDR3 is 15 residues long. V shed 9 bases, J shed 4 bases, and the junction held 9 bases outside the gene matches. CDR1 is SEHNR and CDR2 is FQNEAQ in the germline V gene (reference sequence). In DNA form, the CDR3 reads TGTGCCAGTATCCCGTCACTAGCGGGGTACAATGAGCAGTTCTTC. Its protein is CASIPSLAGYNEQFF.

The chain has TRBV10-3 and TRBJ2-2; D is perhaps TRBD1 or TRBD2 (5 bases each). The CDR3 spans 14 residues. V was cut by 4 bases and J by 6 bases, with 12 bases left in between. From germline, CDR1 is ENHRY and CDR2 SYGVKD. The CDR3 loop is CAISGGRGAGELFF. The CDR3 nucleotides read TGTGCCATCAGTGGGGGAAGGGGAGCCGGGGAGCTGTTTTTT.

The V call is TRBV2, the J call TRBJ2-2, with 7 bases that match TRBD1. This CDR3 spans 14 amino acids. J lost 4 bases, V lost 4 bases, and 3 bases had no gene match. CDR1 is SNHLY and CDR2 is FYNNEI in the germline V gene. CDR3 sequence: CASSVGTVTGELFF. CDR3 coding DNA: TGTGCCAGCAGTGTGGGGACAGTCACCGGGGAGCTGTTTTTT. The entire variable domain, with the rest obtained from reference TRBV2 and TRBJ2-2, is as follows: EPEVTQTPSHQVTQMGQEVILRCVPISNHLYFYWYRQILGQKVEFLVSFYNNEISEKSEIFDDQFSVERPDGSNFTLKIRSTKLEDSAMYFCASSVGTVTGELFFGEGSRLTVL.

The CDR3 DNA follows: TGCGCCAGCAGCTATTACAGGGGGCGCGAGCAGTACTTC. The encoded protein is CASSYYRGREQYF. This chain connects TRBV5-1 to TRBJ2-7; 9 nucleotides line up with TRBD1. The CDR3 spans 13 residues. V was pared by 3 bases and J by 6 bases, with 4 bases of the junction left unmatched. In germline, CDR1 is SGHRS, CDR2 YFSETQ.